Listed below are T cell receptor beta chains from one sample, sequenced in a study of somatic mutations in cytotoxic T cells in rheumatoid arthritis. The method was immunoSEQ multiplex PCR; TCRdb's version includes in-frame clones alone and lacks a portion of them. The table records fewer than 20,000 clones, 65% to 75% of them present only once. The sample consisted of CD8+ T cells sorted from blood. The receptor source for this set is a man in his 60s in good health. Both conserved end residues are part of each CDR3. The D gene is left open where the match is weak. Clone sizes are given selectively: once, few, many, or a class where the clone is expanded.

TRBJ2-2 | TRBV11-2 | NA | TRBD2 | TGTGCCAGCAGCCTATGGGGGGGTCGGACCGGGGAGCTGTTTTTT | CASSLWGGRTGELFF
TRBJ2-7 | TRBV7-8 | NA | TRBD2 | TGTGCCAGCAGCCCTAGGGGAGGGCAGAGCTCCTACGAGCAGTACTTC | CASSPRGGQSSYEQYF
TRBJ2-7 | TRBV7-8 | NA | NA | TGTGCCAGCAGCGATAAGCCCGGGGACATACCCTACGAGCAGTACTTC | CASSDKPGDIPYEQYF
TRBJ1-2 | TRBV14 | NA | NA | TGTGCCAGCAGCCAAATATGGGACACCAATGGCTACACCTTC | CASSQIWDTNGYTF
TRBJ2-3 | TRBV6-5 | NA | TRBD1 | TGTGCCAGCAGTTACGGGACAGCGAGCACAGATACGCAGTATTTT | CASSYGTASTDTQYF
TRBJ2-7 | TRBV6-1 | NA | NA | TGTGCCAGCAGTGAAGAAGGGGCGGAGGGCGCGGGTTACGAGCAGTACTTC | CASSEEGAEGAGYEQYF
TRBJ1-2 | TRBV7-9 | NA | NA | TGTGCCAGCAGCCCGCCTACGCACTATGGCTACACCTTC | CASSPPTHYGYTF
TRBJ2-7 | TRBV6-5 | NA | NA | TGTGCCAGCGGGGCTACCTACGAGCAGTACTTC | CASGATYEQYF
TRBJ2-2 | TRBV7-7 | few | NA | TGTGCCAGCAGCTCGACAGGGAACACCGGGGAGCTGTTTTTT | CASSSTGNTGELFF
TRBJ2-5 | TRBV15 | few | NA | TGTGCCACCAGCAGAGACAGTCCGTACCAAGAGACCCAGTACTTC | CATSRDSPYQETQYF
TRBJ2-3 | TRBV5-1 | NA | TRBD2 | TGCGCCAGCAGCCCTGAGGTTGAAGCGGGGACAGATACGCAGTATTTT | CASSPEVEAGTDTQYF
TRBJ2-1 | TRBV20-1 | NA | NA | TGCAGTGTCGAGGCCTACAATGAGCAGTTCTTC | CSVEAYNEQFF